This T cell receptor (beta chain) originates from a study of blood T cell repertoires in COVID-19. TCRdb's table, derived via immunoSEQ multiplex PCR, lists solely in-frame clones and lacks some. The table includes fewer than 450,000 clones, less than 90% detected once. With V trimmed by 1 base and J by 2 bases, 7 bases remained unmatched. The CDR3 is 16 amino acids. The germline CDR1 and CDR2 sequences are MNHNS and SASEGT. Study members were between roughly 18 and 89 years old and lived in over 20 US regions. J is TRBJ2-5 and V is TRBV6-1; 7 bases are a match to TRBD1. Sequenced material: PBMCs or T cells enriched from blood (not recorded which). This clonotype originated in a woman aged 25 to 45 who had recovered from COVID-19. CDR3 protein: CASSEVTGAGQETQYF. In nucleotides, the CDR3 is TGTGCCAGCAGTGAAGTAACAGGGGCGGGTCAAGAGACCCAGTACTTC.